Below, 29 T cell receptor beta chains from the same sample are listed, as sequenced in a study of OX40 agonist ivuxolimab in advanced cancers. Profiled with immunoSEQ multiplex PCR; TCRdb holds only in-frame clones, not every one. The table includes around 85,000 clones, about 89% detected once. The specimen was CD4+ or CD8+ T cells sorted from blood, collected in a trial of the OX40 agonist ivuxolimab. The source is an adult with an advanced solid tumor such as melanoma, head and neck, liver or kidney cancer.

This chain joins TRBV5-1 and TRBJ2-3; tentatively, D is TRBD1 (6 bases). Trimming pared 0 bases from V and 2 bases from J, leaving 10 bases between. The CDR3 totals 15 residues. Per germline, CDR1 SGHRS and CDR2 YFSETQ. The CDR3 DNA is TGCGCCAGCAGCTTGGGAGGACAGAACACAGATACGCAGTATTTT. Its protein is CASSLGGQNTDTQYF.

The chain carries TRBV10-3 and TRBJ2-3; 8 positions match TRBD2. V lost 0 bases, J lost 6 bases, and 8 bases stayed unmatched. Germline CDR1 and CDR2: ENHRY and SYGVKD. The CDR3 contains 16 residues. The CDR3 protein is CAISESRRGRNDTQYF. The DNA of the CDR3 is TGTGCCATCAGTGAGTCAAGGCGCGGGAGGAATGATACGCAGTATTTT.

The rearrangement joins TRBV5-6 to TRBJ1-3; 10 positions match TRBD1. V lost 2 bases, J lost 2 bases, and 10 bases stayed unmatched. The CDR3 runs to 18 residues. Looked up from germline, CDR1 is SGHDT and CDR2 is YYEEEE. The CDR3 here is CASSFMGQGTVAGNTIYF. DNA for the CDR3: TGTGCCAGCAGCTTCATGGGACAGGGGACGGTGGCTGGAAACACCATATATTTT.

This clone was counted a few times. The chain has TRBV6-5 and TRBJ1-5; 7 bases agree with TRBD1. Losses at the gene ends were 6 bases for V and 0 bases for J; bases not matched to a gene: 5. CDR3 length: 15 residues. Germline CDR1 is MNHEY and CDR2 is SVGAGI. The DNA of the CDR3 is TGTGCCAGCAGGCGGACAGGCGATAGCAATCAGCCCCAGCATTTT. As protein: CASRRTGDSNQPQHF.

V is TRBV6-5 and J is TRBJ2-7, with 12 bases matching TRBD1. This CDR3 has 15 amino acids. Germline trimming cut 6 bases from V and 2 bases from J; bases unmatched to any gene: 5. The germline gives CDR1 MNHEY, CDR2 SVGAGI. The CDR3 coding sequence is TGTGCCAGCAGGAGGGGACAGGGGGCAGCCTACGAGCAGTACTTC. Translated: CASRRGQGAAYEQYF.

This rearrangement joins TRBV30 to TRBJ1-1; D gene unclear. This CDR3 region has 12 residues. The ends were cut back, 2 bases at V and 5 bases at J, with 9 bases in the middle. CDR1 and CDR2 from the germline V gene are GTSNPN and SVGIG (reference sequence). For the CDR3, the DNA is TGTGCCTGGAGTTACCAGAGGACTGAAGCTTTCTTT. Residues: CAWSYQRTEAFF.

This CDR3 is CASSRTDRLGYTF. DNA for the CDR3: TGTGCCAGCAGTAGGACAGACCGTCTAGGCTACACCTTC. This chain links TRBV6-6 with TRBJ1-2, with D perhaps TRBD1 (6 bases). The ends were cut back, 5 bases at V and 8 bases at J, with 15 bases in the middle. Per germline, CDR1 MNHNY and CDR2 SVGAGI (reference sequence). The CDR3 loop spans 13 amino acids.

This chain links TRBV4-2 with TRBJ2-3; no definite D call. The V gene's germline CDR1 is LGHNA and CDR2 YNFKEQ. Trimming cost V 4 bases and J 1 base, with 6 bases left between them. This CDR3 comprises 13 residues. The DNA for the CDR3 is TGTGCCAGCAGCCGAGACGGCACAGATACGCAGTATTTT. Residues: CASSRDGTDTQYF.

This chain connects TRBV13 to TRBJ2-5; TRBD2 matches at 13 bases. Losses at the gene ends were 5 bases for V and 5 bases for J; bases not matched to a gene: 17. The CDR3 totals 19 residues. The germline V gene has CDR1 PRHDT and CDR2 FYEKMQ (reference sequence). CDR3 protein: CASSVRTATSGRSPETQYF. Here the CDR3 DNA reads TGTGCCAGCAGCGTCCGAACGGCGACTAGCGGGAGGTCCCCCGAGACCCAGTACTTC.

The CDR3 coding sequence is TGTGCCAGCAGCGGGGGACTAGCGGGGGCCTCCCTCTACGAGCAGTACTTC. Its translation: CASSGGLAGASLYEQYF. The chain recombines TRBV5-4 with TRBJ2-7; 14 bases are a match to TRBD2. Germline values: CDR1 SGHNT, CDR2 YYREEE (reference sequence). The CDR3 length is 17 residues. Trimming at V came to 4 bases and at J to 3 bases, leaving 9 bases not matched to a gene.

The chain uses TRBV5-8 and TRBJ2-5; D is unclear. Germline CDR1 and CDR2: SGHTS and YDEGEE. The CDR3 has 10 amino acids. V was trimmed by 0 bases and J by 13 bases, leaving 7 bases between them. This CDR3 is CASSLGAPYF. Written as DNA, the CDR3 is TGTGCCAGCAGCTTGGGGGCGCCGTACTTC.

This chain links TRBV19 with TRBJ1-4; D gene uncertain. Germline CDR1 and CDR2: LNHDA and SQIVND (reference sequence). This CDR3 is built from 15 residues. V lost 5 bases to trimming and J lost 5 bases, with 15 bases between them. The CDR3 protein is CASSAGLLANEKLFF. CDR3 nucleotide sequence: TGTGCCAGTAGTGCGGGTCTCCTCGCAAATGAAAAACTGTTTTTT.

This clone was recorded a few times. The CDR3 is CASSEAKGRDEGYTF. Here the CDR3 DNA reads TGTGCCAGCAGTGAAGCGAAGGGGAGGGACGAGGGCTACACCTTC. The rearrangement links TRBV2 to TRBJ1-2; D might be TRBD1 (5 bases). Germline V gene lookup returns CDR1 SNHLY and CDR2 FYNNEI. The V end lost 0 bases, the J end lost 8 bases, and 16 bases lay between the germline ends. The CDR3 extends over 15 amino acids.

A few counts support this clone. J is TRBJ2-2 and V is TRBV30, with 7 nucleotides matching TRBD1. Germline V CDR1 and CDR2: GTSNPN, SVGIG (reference sequence). V shed 0 bases and J 2 bases; nucleotides not matched to a gene: 0. This CDR3 has 14 residues. CDR3 in amino acids: CAWSVGGNTGELFF. The CDR3 region has the DNA TGTGCCTGGAGTGTAGGGGGCAACACCGGGGAGCTGTTTTTT.

The rearrangement links TRBV7-2 to TRBJ2-3; D unresolved. Germline V gene sequence: CDR1 SGHTA, CDR2 FQGNSA. V was shortened by 3 bases and J by 5 bases, with 12 bases between the two germline ends. CDR3 length equals 14 residues. The CDR3 here is CASSFFLERDTQYF. The CDR3 coding sequence is TGTGCCAGCAGCTTCTTTCTAGAGCGAGATACGCAGTATTTT.

The V gene is TRBV4-1, the J gene TRBJ1-2, with TRBD1 matching 8 bases. Germline CDR1 is MGHRA and CDR2 is YSYEKL. CDR3 size: 16 residues. After removal of 4 bases from V and 5 bases from J, the junction contained 12 bases not matched to a gene. The chain's CDR3 is CASSLGLRQGSYGYTF. The CDR3 DNA reads as TGCGCCAGCAGCCTTGGCCTCCGACAGGGGAGTTATGGCTACACCTTC.

Turning to this clone: The same CDR3 also results from other DNA sequences found in this sample. V gene TRBV29-1 combines with J gene TRBJ2-2; D possibly corresponds to TRBD2 (5 bases). Trimming cost V 3 bases and J 0 bases, with 8 bases left between them. The V gene's germline CDR1 is SQVTM and CDR2 ANQGSEA. There are 14 residues in the CDR3. In DNA form, the CDR3 reads TGCAGCGTTGAGGGCGGGTCGAACACCGGGGAGCTGTTTTTT. It translates to CSVEGGSNTGELFF.

The V gene is TRBV6-1, the J gene TRBJ1-5, with a possible D match to TRBD1 (6 bases). Per the germline V gene, CDR1 is MNHNS and CDR2 is SASEGT. The CDR3 spans 14 residues. The V end was cut by 5 bases, the J end by 7 bases, with 15 bases between. The CDR3 sequence is CASSLQGGTQPQHF. The CDR3 coding sequence is TGTGCCAGCAGTTTACAGGGTGGTACCCAGCCCCAGCATTTT.

The chain joins TRBV7-2 to TRBJ2-7, with 12 bases that match TRBD2. J lost 2 bases, V lost 5 bases, and 4 bases had no gene match. CDR1 is SGHTA and CDR2 is FQGNSA in the germline V gene. The CDR3 sequence is 15 residues long. The CDR3 spells CASSTGLAGTYEQYF. CDR3 DNA sequence: TGTGCCAGCAGCACCGGACTAGCGGGAACCTACGAGCAGTACTTC.

V is TRBV5-1 and J is TRBJ2-5, with 10 bases that match TRBD1. CDR3 length: 16 residues. The germline gives CDR1 SGHRS, CDR2 YFSETQ. V dropped 0 bases and J dropped 1; count of bases not matched to a gene: 3. The CDR3 sequence: CASSLGGTGVQETQYF. The DNA for the CDR3 is TGCGCCAGCAGCTTGGGGGGGACAGGGGTCCAAGAGACCCAGTACTTC.

This chain links TRBV6-6 with TRBJ1-1; D is uncertain. The CDR3 covers 14 residues. Per the germline V gene, CDR1 is MNHNY and CDR2 is SVGAGI (reference sequence). Trimming took off 6 bases at V and 0 bases at J, with 11 bases between the two ends. As DNA, the CDR3 is TGTGCCAGCAGAACCCAGAGCCTGAACACTGAAGCTTTCTTT. It is translated as CASRTQSLNTEAFF.

This chain connects TRBV7-2 to TRBJ1-1; D not certain. The CDR3 has 14 residues. The germline CDR1 and CDR2 sequences are SGHTA and FQGNSA. Trimming pared 0 bases from V and 1 base from J, leaving 6 bases between. CDR3 coding DNA: TGTGCCAGCAGCTTAGCAGGGAGGAACACTGAAGCTTTCTTT. This translates into CASSLAGRNTEAFF.

This clone was detected a few times. The V and J genes are TRBV5-5 and TRBJ2-1; D is possibly TRBD1 (6 bases). The V end was cut by 1 base, the J end by 2 bases, with 7 bases between. CDR1 and CDR2 from the germline V gene are SGHKS and YYEKEE (reference sequence). The CDR3 has 14 amino acids. CDR3 in DNA: TGTGCCAGCAGCTTGACAGGGACCTACAATGAGCAGTTCTTC. It translates to CASSLTGTYNEQFF.

The chain links TRBV5-5 to TRBJ2-7; TRBD2 matches at 11 bases. The CDR3 length is 15 residues. V was clipped by 0 bases and J by 3 bases; unmatched bases: 2. Germline CDR1 and CDR2: SGHKS and YYEKEE (reference sequence). The CDR3 reads CASSLGLAGLYEQYF. CDR3 coding DNA: TGTGCCAGCAGCTTGGGACTAGCGGGACTCTACGAGCAGTACTTC.

This chain connects TRBV27 to TRBJ2-1; 9 nucleotides agree with TRBD2. CDR3 length equals 14 residues. The V gene end was trimmed by 6 bases and the J gene end by 9 bases; junction bases not matched to a gene: 9. The germline CDR1 and CDR2 sequences are MNHEY and SMNVEV (reference sequence). CDR3 DNA: TGTGCCAGCAGGACTAGCGGCGCATGGAGTGAGCAGTTCTTC. Amino acid sequence: CASRTSGAWSEQFF.

The V and J genes are TRBV4-3 and TRBJ1-2, with D uncertain. The CDR3 runs to 15 residues. V was shortened by 1 base and J by 8 bases, with 17 bases between the two germline ends. In germline, CDR1 is LGHNA, CDR2 YSLEER. The CDR3 protein is CASSQVGRNVMGYTF. The CDR3 DNA reads TGCGCCAGCAGCCAAGTTGGCAGGAACGTTATGGGCTACACCTTC.

The chain is built from TRBV7-9 and TRBJ2-7, with D maybe TRBD1 (6 bases). The V and J ends lost 6 bases and 0 bases respectively, with 15 bases between them. This CDR3 has 15 residues. The germline CDR1 and CDR2 sequences are SEHNR and FQNEAQ (reference sequence). The CDR3 here is CASSLQGVGSYEQYF. The CDR3 coding sequence is TGTGCCAGCAGTTTACAGGGTGTGGGCTCCTACGAGCAGTACTTC.

The rearrangement links TRBV19 to TRBJ1-1, with D possibly TRBD1 on 6 matching bases. This CDR3 is 16 amino acids long. Deletions cut 3 bases from V and 5 bases from J, with 19 bases between. Germline-derived CDR1 and CDR2 are LNHDA and SQIVND (reference sequence). CDR3 sequence (DNA): TGTGCCAGTAGTATGCGGCAGGGAGGGGGTAAAACTGAAGCTTTCTTT. This translates into CASSMRQGGGKTEAFF.

V usage is TRBV18 and J usage is TRBJ1-1; 8 bases line up with TRBD1. This CDR3 comprises 17 residues. V trimming: 2 bases; J trimming: 1 base; junction bases outside the gene matches: 9. Germline loops: CDR1 KGHSH, CDR2 LQKENI. This CDR3 is CASSPRTWDRQNTEAFF. DNA of the CDR3: TGTGCCAGCTCACCAAGGACGTGGGACAGGCAGAACACTGAAGCTTTCTTT.